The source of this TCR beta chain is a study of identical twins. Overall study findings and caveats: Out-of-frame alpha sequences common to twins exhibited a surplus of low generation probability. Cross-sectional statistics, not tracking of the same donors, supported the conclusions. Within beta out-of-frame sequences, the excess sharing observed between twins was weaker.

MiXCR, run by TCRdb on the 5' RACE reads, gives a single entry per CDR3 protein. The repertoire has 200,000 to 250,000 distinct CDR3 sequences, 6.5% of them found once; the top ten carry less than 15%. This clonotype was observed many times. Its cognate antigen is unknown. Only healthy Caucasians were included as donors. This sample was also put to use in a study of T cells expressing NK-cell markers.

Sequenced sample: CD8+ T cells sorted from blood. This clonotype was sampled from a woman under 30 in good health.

This CDR3 is CASSPEAGIDEQFF. Written as DNA, the CDR3 is TGTGCCAGCAGCCCCGAGGCCGGGATCGATGAGCAGTTCTTC. The J gene is TRBJ2-1, the V gene TRBV3-1, with D maybe TRBD2 (5 bases). The V end lost 4 bases, the J end lost 8 bases, and 15 bases lay between the germline ends. The CDR3 length is 14 residues. Germline assignment: CDR1 LGHDT and CDR2 YNNKEL (reference sequence).